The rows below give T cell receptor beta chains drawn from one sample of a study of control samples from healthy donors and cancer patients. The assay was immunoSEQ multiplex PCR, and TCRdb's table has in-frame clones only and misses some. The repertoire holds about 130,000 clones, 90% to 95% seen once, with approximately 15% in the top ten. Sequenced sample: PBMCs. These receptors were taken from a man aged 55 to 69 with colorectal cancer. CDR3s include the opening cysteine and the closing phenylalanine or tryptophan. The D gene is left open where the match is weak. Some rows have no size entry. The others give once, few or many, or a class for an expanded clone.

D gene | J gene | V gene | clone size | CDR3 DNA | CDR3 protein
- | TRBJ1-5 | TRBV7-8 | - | TGTGCCAGCAGCTTAGGGCCGGGACACATAAGTGGTGGCAATCAGCCCCAGCATTTT | CASSLGPGHISGGNQPQHF
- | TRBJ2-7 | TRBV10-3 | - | TGTGCCATCAGTGAGAGCCCCCGAGACTACGAGCAGTACTTC | CAISESPRDYEQYF
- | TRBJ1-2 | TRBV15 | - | TGTGCCACCAGCAGAGATGGGGCCTCAGGTGGCTACACCTTC | CATSRDGASGGYTF
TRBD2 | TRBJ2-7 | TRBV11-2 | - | TGTGCCAGCAGCTCCTATCGACTAGCGGGGGCGACCTACGAGCAGTACTTC | CASSSYRLAGATYEQYF
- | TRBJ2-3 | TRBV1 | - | TGCACCAGCAGCCAAGACTTTCAGGGCCAAAGCACAGATACGCAGTATTTT | CTSSQDFQGQSTDTQYF
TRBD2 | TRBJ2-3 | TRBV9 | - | TGTGCCAGCAGCCCCCGAGGGTCGGGACTAGCGGGGGGCTTAGATACGCAGTATTTT | CASSPRGSGLAGGLDTQYF
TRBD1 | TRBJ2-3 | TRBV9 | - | TGTGCCAGCAGCGTAACAGGGGCAAGTTTTGATACGCAGTATTTT | CASSVTGASFDTQYF
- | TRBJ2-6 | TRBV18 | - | TGTGCCAGCTCACCGGGCGGGGTTCGTTCTGGGGCCAACGTCCTGACTTTC | CASSPGGVRSGANVLTF
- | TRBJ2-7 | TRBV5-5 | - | TGTGCCAGCAGCCGCTATACCACCAGGGACGAGCAGTACTTC | CASSRYTTRDEQYF
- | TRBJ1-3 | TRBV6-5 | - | TGTGCCAGCAGCGACCGGGACACAGGAAACACCATATATTTT | CASSDRDTGNTIYF
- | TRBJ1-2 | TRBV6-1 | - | TGTGCCAGCAGTGAAGCGCTTCAGAGGTGGGCTAACTATGGCTACACCTTC | CASSEALQRWANYGYTF
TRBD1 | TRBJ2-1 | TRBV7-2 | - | TGTGCCAGCAGCTTAGCGGGACAGCCAGGGTATGAGCAGTTCTTC | CASSLAGQPGYEQFF
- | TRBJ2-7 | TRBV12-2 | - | TGTGCAAGTCGCTTTCACGGAGGGGAAACAGATTCCTACGAGCAGTACTTC | CASRFHGGETDSYEQYF
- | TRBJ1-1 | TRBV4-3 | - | TGCGCCAGCAGCCAAGATCCACCGGGGGTGGTGACTGAAGCTTTCTTT | CASSQDPPGVVTEAFF
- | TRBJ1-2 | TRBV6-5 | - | TGTGCCAGCAGTTACGAGGGGAACTATGGCTACACCTTC | CASSYEGNYGYTF
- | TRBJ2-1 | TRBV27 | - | TGTGCCACCCAAGCGGGTTACAATGAGCAGTTCTTC | CATQAGYNEQFF
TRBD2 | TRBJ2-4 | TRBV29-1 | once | TGCAGCGCCCTCTCAGGGGCGGGGGGGAAAAACATTCAGTACTTC | CSALSGAGGKNIQYF
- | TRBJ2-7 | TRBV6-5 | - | TGTGCCAGCAGGGACACCTTGACCTACGAGCAGTACTTC | CASRDTLTYEQYF
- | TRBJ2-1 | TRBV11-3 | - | TGTGCCAGCAGCTTCAGTCGGGGCAATGAGCAGTTCTTC | CASSFSRGNEQFF
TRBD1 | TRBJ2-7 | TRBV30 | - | TGTGCCTGGAGTTCACACAACCTAGGACAGGGGGGAGAGCAGTACTTC | CAWSSHNLGQGGEQYF
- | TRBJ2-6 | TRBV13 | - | TGTGCCAGCAGCTTAGCGGGGATAGGGGCCAACGTCCTGACTTTC | CASSLAGIGANVLTF
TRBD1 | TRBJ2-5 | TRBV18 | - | TGTGCCAGCCTCCCCGGGACAGGGGGTCGCAAAGAGACCCAGTACTTC | CASLPGTGGRKETQYF
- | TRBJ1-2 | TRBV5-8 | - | TGTGCCAGCACTCACTCTGGACAGATGAACTATGGCTACACCTTC | CASTHSGQMNYGYTF
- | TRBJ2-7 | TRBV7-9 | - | TGTGCCAGCATCTCGTCAGACGGAATCTCCTACGAGCAGTACTTC | CASISSDGISYEQYF
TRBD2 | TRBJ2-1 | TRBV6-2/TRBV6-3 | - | TGTGCCAGCAGTTACTCGGGGGGGTGGTACAATGAGCAGTTCTTC | CASSYSGGWYNEQFF
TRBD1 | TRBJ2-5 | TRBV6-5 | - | TGTGCCAGCAGCTTGACAGGGATCCAAGAGACCCAGTACTTC | CASSLTGIQETQYF
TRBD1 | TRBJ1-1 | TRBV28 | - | TGTGCCAGCACGGACAGGGCTTACACTGAAGCTTTCTTT | CASTDRAYTEAFF
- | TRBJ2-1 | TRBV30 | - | TGTGCCTGGAGTACGTACAATGAGCAGTTCTTC | CAWSTYNEQFF
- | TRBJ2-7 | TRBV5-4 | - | TGTGCCAGCAGCTTTTTACACTACGAGCAGTACTTC | CASSFLHYEQYF
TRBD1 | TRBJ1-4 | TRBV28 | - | TGTGCCAGCAGCTCCCCCGGGACAGGGACTGAAAAACTGTTTTTT | CASSSPGTGTEKLFF
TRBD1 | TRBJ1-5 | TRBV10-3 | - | TGTGCCATCAGTGAACCGTTCCGGGACAGGCGTAATCAGCCCCAGCATTTT | CAISEPFRDRRNQPQHF
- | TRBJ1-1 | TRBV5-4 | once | TGTGCCAGCACCCGGGGCGTGGATGTTGAAGCTTTCTTT | CASTRGVDVEAFF
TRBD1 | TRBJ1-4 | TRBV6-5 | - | TGTGCCAGCACCAAGGACAGGGTAGCTAATGAAAAACTGTTTTTT | CASTKDRVANEKLFF
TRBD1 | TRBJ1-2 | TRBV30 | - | TGTGCCTGGAGTCCAGGCGGAGGGGGCGAAGGCTATGGCTACACCTTC | CAWSPGGGGEGYGYTF
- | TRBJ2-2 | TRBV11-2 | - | TGTGCCAGCAGCTTGGGACTGATGAACACCGGGGAGCTGTTTTTT | CASSLGLMNTGELFF
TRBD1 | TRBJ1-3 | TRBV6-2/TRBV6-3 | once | TGTGCCAGCAGTCTTTCGGACAGGGGCTCCTCTGGAAACACCATATATTTT | CASSLSDRGSSGNTIYF
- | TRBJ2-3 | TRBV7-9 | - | TGTGCCAGCAGCTTACTAGCGAGGGATACGCAGTATTTT | CASSLLARDTQYF
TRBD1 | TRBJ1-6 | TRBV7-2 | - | TGTGCCAGCAGCTTGTTGGGGACAGGGGATTCACCCCTCCACTTT | CASSLLGTGDSPLHF